A single TCR beta chain is shown here with its context. Its antigen is still unknown. With 60 Vbeta and 13 Jbeta primers, the PCR was carried out. Profiling relied on immunoSEQ multiplex PCR, and the TCRdb table lists in-frame clones only, not all of them. Of approximately 130,000 clones detected, 65% to 85% appear once; the ten largest clones hold 1% to 1.5%. The data were taken from a study of cytomegalovirus exposure and HLA in healthy donors. Notes on the study in general: Donor immune exposure was known only as CMV serostatus.

The TCR was taken from a man aged 45-65 years in good health and CMV-seronegative. Sample: PBMCs.

The CDR3 region is CASSRRGRGGTDTQYF. The DNA for the CDR3 is TGTGCCAGCAGTCGCAGGGGGCGCGGAGGAACAGATACGCAGTATTTT. V usage is TRBV28 and J usage is TRBJ2-3, with 8 bases lining up with TRBD1. The CDR3 contains 16 residues. The V and J ends lost 5 bases and 3 bases, in that order; junction bases with no gene match: 10. CDR1 is MDHEN, CDR2 SYDVKM, per germline.